This T cell receptor (beta chain) was sequenced for a study of T cell responses to AZD1222 COVID-19 vaccine. The sample holds a few counts of this clone. Germline-derived CDR1 and CDR2 are MDHEN and SYDVKM. The CDR3 covers 13 residues. The V gene lost 10 bases and the J gene lost 1 base, with 12 bases spanning the gap. Some clones are missing from TCRdb's copy, which holds only in-frame ones; the method was immunoSEQ multiplex PCR. The data contain roughly 130,000 clones, 85% to 90% of them singletons. The sample here was peripheral blood, taken on day 0 of AZD1222 vaccination. The V gene is TRBV28, the J gene TRBJ2-3; D unclear. This TCR derives from an adult in good health. The CDR3 DNA reads as TGTGCCACCCAGTGGGCGGGCACAGATACGCAGTATTTT. Protein product: CATQWAGTDTQYF.